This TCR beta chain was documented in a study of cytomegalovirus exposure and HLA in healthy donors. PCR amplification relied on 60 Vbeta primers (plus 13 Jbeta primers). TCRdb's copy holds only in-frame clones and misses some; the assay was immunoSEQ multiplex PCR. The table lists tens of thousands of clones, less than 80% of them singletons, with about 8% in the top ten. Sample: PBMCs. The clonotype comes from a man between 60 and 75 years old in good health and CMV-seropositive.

The CDR3 here is CSVSGTGIRTEAFF. Written as DNA, the CDR3 is TGCAGCGTTTCCGGGACAGGGATTCGCACTGAAGCTTTCTTT. V gene TRBV29-1 combines with J gene TRBJ1-1; 9 bases fit TRBD1. This CDR3 spans 14 amino acids. The V gene's germline CDR1 is SQVTM and CDR2 ANQGSEA. V was clipped by 5 bases and J by 4 bases; unmatched bases: 8.